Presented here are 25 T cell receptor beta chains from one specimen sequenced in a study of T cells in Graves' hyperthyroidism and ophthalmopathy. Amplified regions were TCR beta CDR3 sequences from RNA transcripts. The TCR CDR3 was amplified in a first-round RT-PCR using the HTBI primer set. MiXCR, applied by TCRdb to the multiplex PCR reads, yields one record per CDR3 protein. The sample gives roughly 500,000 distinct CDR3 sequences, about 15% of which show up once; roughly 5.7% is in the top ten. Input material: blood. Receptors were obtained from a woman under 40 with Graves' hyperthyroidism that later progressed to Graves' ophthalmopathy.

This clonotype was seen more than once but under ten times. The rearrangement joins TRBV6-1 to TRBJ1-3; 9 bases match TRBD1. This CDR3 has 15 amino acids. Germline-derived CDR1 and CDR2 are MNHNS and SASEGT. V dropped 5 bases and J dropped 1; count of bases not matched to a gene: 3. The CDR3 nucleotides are TGTGCCAGCAGTCCGGGACAGGGATCTGGAAACACCATATATTTT. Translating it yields CASSPGQGSGNTIYF.

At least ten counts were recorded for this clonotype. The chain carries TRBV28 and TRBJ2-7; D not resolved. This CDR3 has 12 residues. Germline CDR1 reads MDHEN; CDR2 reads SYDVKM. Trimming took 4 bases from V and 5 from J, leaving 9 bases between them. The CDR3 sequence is CASSSQWNEQYF. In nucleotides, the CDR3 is TGTGCCAGCAGTTCACAGTGGAACGAGCAGTACTTC.

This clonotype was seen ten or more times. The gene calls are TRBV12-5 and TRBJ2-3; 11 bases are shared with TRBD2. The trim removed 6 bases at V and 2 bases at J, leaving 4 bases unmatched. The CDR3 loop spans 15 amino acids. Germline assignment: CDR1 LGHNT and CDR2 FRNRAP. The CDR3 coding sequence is TGTGCTAGTGGCTTGACTAGCGGGGCCACAGATACGCAGTATTTT. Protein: CASGLTSGATDTQYF.

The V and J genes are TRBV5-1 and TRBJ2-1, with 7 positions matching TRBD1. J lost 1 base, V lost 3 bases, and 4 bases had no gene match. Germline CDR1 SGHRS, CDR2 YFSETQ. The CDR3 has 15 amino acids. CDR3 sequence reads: CASSSGDRSYNEQFF. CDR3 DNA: TGCGCCAGCAGCTCCGGGGACAGATCCTACAATGAGCAGTTCTTC.

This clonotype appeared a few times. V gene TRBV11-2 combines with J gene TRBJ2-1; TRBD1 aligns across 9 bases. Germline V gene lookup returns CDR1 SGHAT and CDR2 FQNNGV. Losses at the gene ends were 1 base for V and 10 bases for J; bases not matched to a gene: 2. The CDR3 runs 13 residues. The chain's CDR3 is CASSLVTGGEQFF. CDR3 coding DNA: TGTGCCAGCAGCTTAGTCACAGGGGGCGAGCAGTTCTTC.

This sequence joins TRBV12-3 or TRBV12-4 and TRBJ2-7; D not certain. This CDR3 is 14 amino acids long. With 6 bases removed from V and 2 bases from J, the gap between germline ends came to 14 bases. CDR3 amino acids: CASRTAGKPYEQYF. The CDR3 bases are TGTGCCAGCAGAACGGCAGGAAAACCCTACGAGCAGTACTTC.

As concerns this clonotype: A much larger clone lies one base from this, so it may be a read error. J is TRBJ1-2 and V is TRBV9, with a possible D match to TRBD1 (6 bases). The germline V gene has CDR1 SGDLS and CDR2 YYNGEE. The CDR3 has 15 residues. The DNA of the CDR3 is TGTGCCAGCAGCGCCAGGACAGCCCAGGAAGGTGGCTGCACCTTC. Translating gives CASSARTAQEGGCTF.

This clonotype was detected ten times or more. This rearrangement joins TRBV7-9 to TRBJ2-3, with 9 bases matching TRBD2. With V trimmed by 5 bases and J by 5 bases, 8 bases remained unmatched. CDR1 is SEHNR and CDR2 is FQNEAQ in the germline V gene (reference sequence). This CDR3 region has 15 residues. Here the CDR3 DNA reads TGTGCCAGCAGCCTGGCGGGAGGGCCAAGAGATACGCAGTATTTT. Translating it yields CASSLAGGPRDTQYF.

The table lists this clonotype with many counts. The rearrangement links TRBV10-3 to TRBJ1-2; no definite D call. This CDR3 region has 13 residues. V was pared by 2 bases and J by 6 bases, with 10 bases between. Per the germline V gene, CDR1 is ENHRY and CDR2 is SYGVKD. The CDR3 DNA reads TGTGCCATCAGTGAGAACGGTGGGCATGGCTACACCTTC. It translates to CAISENGGHGYTF.

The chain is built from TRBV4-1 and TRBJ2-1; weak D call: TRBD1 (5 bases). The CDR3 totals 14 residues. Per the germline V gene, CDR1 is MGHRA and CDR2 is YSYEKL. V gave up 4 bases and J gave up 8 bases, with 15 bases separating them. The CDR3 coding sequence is TGCGCCAGCAGCCGATCGGGCAGGGTCGATGAGCAGTTCTTC. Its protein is CASSRSGRVDEQFF.

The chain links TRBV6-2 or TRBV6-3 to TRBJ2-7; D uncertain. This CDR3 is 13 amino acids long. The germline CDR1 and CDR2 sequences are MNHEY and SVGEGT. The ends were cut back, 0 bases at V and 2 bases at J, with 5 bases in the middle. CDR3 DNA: TGTGCCAGCAGTTACTCGGTGGCCTACGAGCAGTACTTC. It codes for CASSYSVAYEQYF.

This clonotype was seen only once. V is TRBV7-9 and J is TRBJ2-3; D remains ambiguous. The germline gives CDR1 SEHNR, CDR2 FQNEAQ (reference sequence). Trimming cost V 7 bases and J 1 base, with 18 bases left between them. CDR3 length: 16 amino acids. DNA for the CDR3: TGTGCCAGCATCCTGGGTAGTCCCCAGGGCACAGATACGCAGTATTTT. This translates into CASILGSPQGTDTQYF.

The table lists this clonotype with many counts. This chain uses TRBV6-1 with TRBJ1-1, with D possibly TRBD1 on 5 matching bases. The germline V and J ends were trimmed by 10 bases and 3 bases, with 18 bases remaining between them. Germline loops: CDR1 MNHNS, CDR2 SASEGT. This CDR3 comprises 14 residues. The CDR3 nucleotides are TGTGCCACCGATCCGGGACTGCGGTACACTGAAGCTTTCTTT. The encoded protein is CATDPGLRYTEAFF.

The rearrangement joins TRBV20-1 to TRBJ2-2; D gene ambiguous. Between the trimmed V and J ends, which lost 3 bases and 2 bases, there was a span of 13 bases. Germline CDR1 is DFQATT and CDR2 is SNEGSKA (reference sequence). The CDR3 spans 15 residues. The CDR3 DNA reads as TGCAGTGCTAGTGCGTCACGGATTAACACCGGGGAGCTGTTTTTT. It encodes CSASASRINTGELFF.

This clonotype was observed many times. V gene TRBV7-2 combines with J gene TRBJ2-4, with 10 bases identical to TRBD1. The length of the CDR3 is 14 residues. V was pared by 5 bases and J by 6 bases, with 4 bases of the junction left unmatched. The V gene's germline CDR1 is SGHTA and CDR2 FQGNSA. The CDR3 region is CASSPRDRGNIQYF. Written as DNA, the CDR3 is TGTGCCAGCAGCCCACGGGACAGGGGAAACATTCAGTACTTC. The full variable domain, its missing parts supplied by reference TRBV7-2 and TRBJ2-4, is GAGVSQSPSNKVTEKGKDVELRCDPISGHTALYWYRQSLGQGLEFLIYFQGNSAPDKSGLPSDRFSAERTGGSVSTLTIQRTQQEDSAVYLCASSPRDRGNIQYFGAGTRLSVL.

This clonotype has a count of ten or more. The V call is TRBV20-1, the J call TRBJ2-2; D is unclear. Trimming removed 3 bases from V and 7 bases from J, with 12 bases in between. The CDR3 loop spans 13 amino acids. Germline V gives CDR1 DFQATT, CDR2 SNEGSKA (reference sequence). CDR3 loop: CSARSRDHGELFF. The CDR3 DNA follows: TGCAGTGCTAGGTCTAGAGATCACGGGGAGCTGTTTTTT.

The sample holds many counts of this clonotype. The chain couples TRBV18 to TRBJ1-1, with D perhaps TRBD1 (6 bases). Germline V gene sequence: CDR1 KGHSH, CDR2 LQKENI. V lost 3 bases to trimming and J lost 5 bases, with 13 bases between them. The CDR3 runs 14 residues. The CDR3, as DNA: TGTGCCAGCTCACCGGGGGGGGGCAGGACTGAAGCTTTCTTT. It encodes CASSPGGGRTEAFF.

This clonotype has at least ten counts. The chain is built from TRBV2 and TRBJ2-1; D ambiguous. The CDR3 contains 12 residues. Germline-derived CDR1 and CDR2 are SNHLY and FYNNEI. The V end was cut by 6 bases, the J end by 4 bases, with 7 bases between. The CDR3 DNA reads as TGTGCCAGCAGGGAGATTTACAATGAGCAGTTCTTC. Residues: CASREIYNEQFF.

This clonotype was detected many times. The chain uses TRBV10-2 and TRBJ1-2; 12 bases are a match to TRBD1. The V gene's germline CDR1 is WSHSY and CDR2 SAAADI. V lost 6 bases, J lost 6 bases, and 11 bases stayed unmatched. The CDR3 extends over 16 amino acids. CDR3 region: CASSTGTGGRRDGYTF. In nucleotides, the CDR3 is TGCGCCAGCAGCACCGGGACAGGGGGCCGTCGCGATGGCTACACCTTC.

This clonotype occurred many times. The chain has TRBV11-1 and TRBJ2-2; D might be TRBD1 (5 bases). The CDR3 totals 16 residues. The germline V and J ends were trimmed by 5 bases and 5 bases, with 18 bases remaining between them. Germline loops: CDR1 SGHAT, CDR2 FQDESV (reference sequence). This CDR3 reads CASSPPLGAKTGELFF. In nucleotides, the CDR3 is TGTGCCAGCAGCCCGCCGCTAGGGGCCAAAACCGGGGAGCTGTTTTTT.

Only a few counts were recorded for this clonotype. CDR3: CASSLRASSGNTIYF. CDR3 DNA sequence: TGTGCCAGCAGTTTGAGGGCCTCCTCTGGAAACACCATATATTTT. The rearrangement uses TRBV6-1 and TRBJ1-3, with no clear D. There are 15 residues in the CDR3. The germline V gene has CDR1 MNHNS and CDR2 SASEGT. Trimming removed 5 bases from V and 0 bases from J, with 11 bases in between.

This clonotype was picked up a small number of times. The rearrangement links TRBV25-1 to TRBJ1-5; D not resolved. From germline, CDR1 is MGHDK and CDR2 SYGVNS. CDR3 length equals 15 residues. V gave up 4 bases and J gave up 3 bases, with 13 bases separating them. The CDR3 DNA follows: TGTGCCAGCAGTGGGCCGGACCGTTACAATCAGCCCCAGCATTTT. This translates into CASSGPDRYNQPQHF.

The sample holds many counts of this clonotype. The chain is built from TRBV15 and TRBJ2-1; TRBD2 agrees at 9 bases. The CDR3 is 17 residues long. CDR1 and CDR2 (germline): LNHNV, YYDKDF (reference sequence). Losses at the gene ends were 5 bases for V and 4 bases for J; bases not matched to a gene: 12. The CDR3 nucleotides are TGTGCCACCAGCGGGAACCTAGCGGGACCGAAATACAATGAGCAGTTCTTC. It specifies CATSGNLAGPKYNEQFF.

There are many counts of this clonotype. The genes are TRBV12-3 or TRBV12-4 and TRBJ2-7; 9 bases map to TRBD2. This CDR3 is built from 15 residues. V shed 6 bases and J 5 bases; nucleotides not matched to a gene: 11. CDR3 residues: CASSGLAGRRNEQYF. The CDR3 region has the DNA TGTGCCAGCAGCGGCCTAGCGGGACGAAGAAACGAGCAGTACTTC.

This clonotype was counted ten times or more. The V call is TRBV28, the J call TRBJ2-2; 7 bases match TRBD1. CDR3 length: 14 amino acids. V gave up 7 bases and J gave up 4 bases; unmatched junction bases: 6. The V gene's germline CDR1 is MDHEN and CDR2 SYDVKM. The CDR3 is CASTRDRATGELFF. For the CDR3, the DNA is TGTGCCAGCACCAGGGACAGAGCCACCGGGGAGCTGTTTTTT.